These T cell receptor beta chains were read from a single sample in a study of early T cells in non-severe SARS-CoV-2 infection. TCRdb ran MiXCR on the 5' RACE reads and lists one entry per CDR3 protein. This sample carries about 60,000 distinct CDR3 sequences, 8% to 10% of them seen once, and the ten largest clones take 0.95% to 1.5%. Sequenced material: whole blood. These receptors were taken from an adult who was a healthcare worker with PCR-confirmed SARS-CoV-2 infection or an uninfected control (not recorded which). CDR3s include the opening cysteine and the closing phenylalanine or tryptophan. A D gene is named only where the DNA matches it firmly. Size tells how often a clone was seen (once, few, many) or the class of an expanded clone, and some rows leave it out.

clone_size j_call v_call cdr3_length d_call cdr3_aa cdr3_nt
many TRBJ2-3 TRBV2 14 TRBD1 CASYRDRDTDTQYF TGTGCCAGCTACCGGGACAGGGACACAGATACGCAGTATTTT
few TRBJ2-3 TRBV15 17 TRBD2 CATSRPTSGGLTDTQYF TGTGCCACCAGCAGACCTACTAGCGGGGGGCTGACAGATACGCAGTATTTT
many TRBJ1-2 TRBV18 17 TRBD1 CASSPAPTGGGNYGYTF TGTGCCAGCTCACCAGCTCCGACAGGGGGCGGGAACTATGGCTACACCTTC
few TRBJ2-1 TRBV6-5 16 . CASSYSWGARSGEQFF TGTGCCAGCAGTTACTCATGGGGGGCCCGATCGGGTGAGCAGTTCTTC
few TRBJ2-4 TRBV7-9 12 . CASSLSGNIQYF TGTGCCAGCAGCTTGTCAGGAAACATTCAGTACTTC
few TRBJ2-5 TRBV7-6 14 . CASSPLGQQETQYF TGTGCCAGCAGCCCGCTAGGACAGCAAGAGACCCAGTACTTC
. TRBJ2-3 TRBV9 17 . CASSAPWGAPSTDTQYF TGTGCCAGCAGCGCGCCATGGGGGGCCCCCAGTACAGATACGCAGTATTTT
many TRBJ2-1 TRBV14 15 . CASSLVWPGPNEQFF TGTGCCAGCAGCTTAGTGTGGCCAGGCCCCAATGAGCAGTTCTTC
few TRBJ1-2 TRBV15 17 . CATSRDLGVAANYGYTF TGTGCCACCAGCAGAGATCTAGGGGTTGCCGCTAACTATGGCTACACCTTC
few TRBJ2-3 TRBV12-3/TRBV12-4 13 TRBD2 CAISRGDTDTQYF TGTGCCATAAGTCGGGGGGACACAGATACGCAGTATTTT
few TRBJ1-1 TRBV7-3 15 . CASSLIRVPSSEAFF TGTGCCAGCAGCTTAATCAGGGTTCCCTCCTCTGAAGCTTTCTTT
many TRBJ2-5 TRBV29-1 11 TRBD1 CSPRQGETQYF TGCAGCCCAAGACAGGGTGAGACCCAGTACTTC
. TRBJ1-1 TRBV18 16 . CASSPPVGTENTEAFF TGTGCCAGCTCACCACCGGTAGGGACGGAGAACACTGAAGCTTTCTTT
many TRBJ1-1 TRBV20-1 13 . CSLRKTVNTEAFF TGCAGTCTAAGGAAGACAGTGAACACTGAAGCTTTCTTT
. TRBJ1-1 TRBV5-1 13 TRBD1 CASSVTGLTEAFF TGCGCCAGCAGCGTGACAGGGCTCACTGAAGCTTTCTTT
medium-sized TRBJ1-3 TRBV6-2/TRBV6-3 18 . CASTPPLRILHSGNTIYF TGTGCCAGCACTCCACCCCTCCGGATTCTACACTCTGGAAACACCATATATTTT
. TRBJ2-4 TRBV6-6 17 TRBD2 CASSPLSGGVAKNIQYF TGTGCCAGCAGCCCACTTAGCGGGGGGGTAGCCAAAAACATTCAGTACTTC
few TRBJ2-3 TRBV7-2 14 . CASSLGEGPYTQYF TGTGCCAGCAGCTTAGGAGAGGGTCCGTATACGCAGTATTTT
. TRBJ2-2 TRBV4-1 14 . CASSQDGGAGELFF TGCGCCAGCAGCCAAGATGGAGGGGCCGGGGAGCTGTTTTTT
. TRBJ1-5 TRBV6-5 16 . CASSYRWDGGNQPQHF TGTGCCAGCAGTTACCGATGGGATGGGGGCAATCAGCCCCAGCATTTT
few TRBJ2-5 TRBV6-5 16 . CASSYQTRGTQETQYF TGTGCCAGCAGTTACCAGACAAGGGGGACCCAAGAGACCCAGTACTTC
few TRBJ1-1 TRBV5-6 13 . CASSLLGGTEAFF TGTGCCAGCAGCTTGCTTGGGGGCACTGAAGCTTTCTTT
many TRBJ2-3 TRBV10-1 17 . CASSESLFAGRGGTQYF TGCGCCAGCAGTGAGTCTCTCTTCGCCGGTCGCGGAGGTACGCAGTATTTT
few TRBJ1-4 TRBV18 14 . CASSPGLYGEKLFF TGTGCCAGCTCACCAGGCCTCTATGGCGAAAAACTGTTTTTT
few TRBJ2-4 TRBV11-2 14 . CASSPGGSGNIQYF TGTGCCAGCAGCCCCGGGGGCAGCGGAAACATTCAGTACTTC
many TRBJ1-5 TRBV5-8 14 . CASSTYKNFQPQHF TGTGCCAGCAGCACATATAAAAATTTTCAGCCCCAGCATTTT